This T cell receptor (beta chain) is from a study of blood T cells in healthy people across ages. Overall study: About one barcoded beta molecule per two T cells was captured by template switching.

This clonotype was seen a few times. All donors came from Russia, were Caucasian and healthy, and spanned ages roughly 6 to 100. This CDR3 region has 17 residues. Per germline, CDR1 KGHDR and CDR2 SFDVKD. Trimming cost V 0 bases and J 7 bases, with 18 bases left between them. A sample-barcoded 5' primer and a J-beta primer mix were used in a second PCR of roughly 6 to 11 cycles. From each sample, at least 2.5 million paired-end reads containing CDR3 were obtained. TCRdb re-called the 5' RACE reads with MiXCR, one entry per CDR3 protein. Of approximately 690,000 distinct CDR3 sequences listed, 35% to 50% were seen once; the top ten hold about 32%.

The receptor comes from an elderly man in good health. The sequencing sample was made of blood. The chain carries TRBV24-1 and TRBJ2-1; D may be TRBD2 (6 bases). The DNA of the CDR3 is TGTGCCACCAGTGATTTGAAGGCGGCGGGGAGAGGTAATGAGCAGTTCTTC. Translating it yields CATSDLKAAGRGNEQFF.